The rows below give T cell receptor beta chains drawn from one sample of a study of T cell responses to AZD1222 COVID-19 vaccine. TCRdb's table, derived via immunoSEQ multiplex PCR, lists solely in-frame clones and lacks some. The sample carries 200,000 to 300,000 clones, more than 80% recorded once. This specimen consisted of peripheral blood, obtained on day 0 of AZD1222 vaccination. The receptors here all came from an adult in good health. Each CDR3 is given with its conserved first and last residue. Each record gives: D gene, V gene, J gene, clone size, CDR3 protein, CDR3 DNA. D genes are given only for firm matches. Rows may omit the clone size; those that give it use once, few, many or a size class.

-	TRBV4-1	TRBJ2-5	-	CASSQAFGYPYQETQYF	TGCGCCAGCAGCCAAGCATTTGGCTATCCGTACCAAGAGACCCAGTACTTC
-	TRBV2	TRBJ2-7	-	CASSPERYEQYF	TGTGCCAGCAGCCCCGAACGCTACGAGCAGTACTTC
-	TRBV7-3	TRBJ2-1	once	CASSPTGVGNEQFF	TGTGCCAGCAGCCCCACGGGGGTGGGGAATGAGCAGTTCTTC
TRBD2	TRBV5-4	TRBJ2-7	-	CASRPGLTYEQYF	TGTGCCAGCAGACCGGGACTAACCTACGAGCAGTACTTC
-	TRBV3-1/TRBV3-2	TRBJ1-6	-	CASSPTSNSPLHF	TGTGCCAGCAGCCCCACGTCAAATTCACCCCTCCACTTT
-	TRBV5-1	TRBJ1-2	-	CASSGGHGYGYTF	TGCGCCAGCAGCGGGGGCCACGGCTATGGCTACACCTTC
TRBD2	TRBV3-1/TRBV3-2	TRBJ2-7	-	CASSQAGGGTEQYF	TGTGCCAGCAGCCAAGCGGGGGGTGGAACCGAGCAGTACTTC
-	TRBV28	TRBJ1-6	-	CASSVRGGNSPLHF	TGTGCCAGCAGTGTCAGGGGAGGGAATTCACCCCTCCACTTT
TRBD1	TRBV24-1	TRBJ2-3	-	CATSDPGQGAINTQYF	TGTGCCACCAGTGATCCAGGACAGGGGGCTATCAATACGCAGTATTTT
-	TRBV18	TRBJ1-1	-	CASSPQKNTEAFF	TGTGCCAGCTCACCCCAGAAGAACACTGAAGCTTTCTTT
-	TRBV24-1	TRBJ2-7	-	CATSARQRGTYEQYF	TGTGCCACCAGCGCGAGACAGAGGGGGACCTACGAGCAGTACTTC
TRBD1	TRBV6-2/TRBV6-3	TRBJ1-5	-	CASSYSPRGRGNQPQHF	TGTGCCAGCAGTTACTCCCCAAGGGGGCGAGGCAATCAGCCCCAGCATTTT
-	TRBV5-4	TRBJ2-1	-	CASSLEGPAVYNEQFF	TGTGCCAGCAGCTTGGAAGGTCCAGCGGTATACAATGAGCAGTTCTTC
-	TRBV28	TRBJ2-3	-	CASSPFSFGADTQYF	TGTGCCAGCAGCCCGTTTTCCTTCGGAGCAGATACGCAGTACTTT
-	TRBV9	TRBJ2-1	-	CASSARRGPPSYNEQFF	TGTGCCAGCAGCGCCCGGCGGGGGCCCCCTAGCTACAATGAGCAGTTCTTC
-	TRBV9	TRBJ2-5	-	CASSPSGGAGETQYF	TGTGCCAGCAGCCCCTCAGGGGGGGCAGGGGAGACCCAGTACTTC
-	TRBV6-5	TRBJ1-3	-	CASSRYSSGNTIYF	TGTGCCAGCAGTCGTTACAGCTCTGGAAACACCATATATTTT
TRBD1	TRBV28	TRBJ2-7	-	CASRSGTASYEQYF	TGTGCCAGCAGATCCGGGACAGCTTCCTACGAGCAGTACTTC
-	TRBV5-1	TRBJ1-6	once	CASSLDRRQDNSPLHF	TGCGCCAGCAGCTTGGATCGGAGACAGGATAATTCACCCCTCCACTTT
-	TRBV7-9	TRBJ2-7	-	CASTHSGVLPYEQYF	TGTGCCAGCACCCACTCCGGGGTACTCCCCTACGAGCAGTACTTC
-	TRBV11-2	TRBJ1-1	-	CASTKKGMNTEAFF	TGTGCCAGCACCAAAAAGGGTATGAACACTGAAGCTTTCTTT
TRBD2	TRBV19	TRBJ2-2	-	CARRAGGNTGELFF	TGTGCCCGCCGGGCGGGGGGGAACACCGGGGAGCTGTTTTTT
-	TRBV5-1	TRBJ1-6	-	CASSLNQGSYNSPLHF	TGCGCCAGCAGCCTCAATCAGGGCTCCTATAATTCACCCCTCCACTTT
-	TRBV11-2	TRBJ2-7	-	CASSLYGRPGTESSYEQYF	TGTGCCAGCAGCTTATACGGGCGACCCGGGACGGAGAGCTCCTACGAGCAGTACTTC
TRBD2	TRBV9	TRBJ2-1	-	CASSPLGTSVYNEQFF	TGTGCCAGCAGCCCCCTTGGGACTAGCGTCTACAATGAGCAGTTCTTC
-	TRBV16	TRBJ1-1	-	CASSQSGVNTEAFF	TGTGCCAGCAGCCAATCGGGGGTGAACACTGAAGCTTTCTTT
-	TRBV9	TRBJ2-7	-	CASSPREGTLDEQYF	TGTGCCAGCAGCCCCCGCGAGGGTACCCTAGACGAGCAGTACTTC
TRBD2	TRBV28	TRBJ2-7	-	CASSLAGLAGGSYEQYF	TGTGCCAGCAGTTTAGCCGGACTAGCGGGAGGGTCCTACGAGCAGTACTTC
TRBD1	TRBV15	TRBJ1-1	-	CATSSDREGTEAFF	TGTGCCACCAGCAGTGACAGGGAGGGCACTGAAGCTTTCTTT
TRBD2	TRBV27	TRBJ2-7	once	CASSSQSGRARYEQYF	TGTGCCAGCAGTTCCCAGAGCGGGAGGGCCCGCTACGAGCAGTACTTC
-	TRBV27	TRBJ1-6	-	CASSLQPLYSPLHF	TGTGCCAGCAGTTTACAACCCTTATATTCACCCCTCCACTTT
TRBD1	TRBV28	TRBJ1-5	-	CASSYTGGNQPQHF	TGTGCCAGCAGTTACACAGGGGGCAATCAGCCCCAGCATTTT
TRBD1	TRBV6-5	TRBJ2-5	-	CASTPDRRAQYF	TGTGCCAGCACCCCGGACAGGCGAGCCCAGTACTTC
TRBD2	TRBV6-4	TRBJ2-5	-	CASSATSGSCRETQYF	TGTGCCAGCAGTGCGACTAGCGGGAGTTGTCGAGAGACCCAGTACTTC
-	TRBV5-1	TRBJ2-1	-	CASSVDWNNEQFF	TGCGCCAGCAGCGTGGACTGGAACAATGAGCAGTTCTTC
TRBD1	TRBV3-1/TRBV3-2	TRBJ2-1	-	CASSPNRGRQFF	TGTGCCAGCAGCCCCAACAGGGGGCGGCAGTTCTTC
-	TRBV6-5	TRBJ1-5	-	CASSTISHESQPQHF	TGTGCCAGCAGTACTATAAGCCATGAGAGTCAGCCCCAGCATTTT